A single sample gave rise to the 5 T cell receptor beta chains below, sequenced in a study of CD8 T cells in ankylosing spondylitis. TCRdb reprocessed the 5' RACE reads with MiXCR, giving one entry per CDR3 protein. The sample yields around 150,000 distinct CDR3 sequences, about an eighth seen once. The sequencing input was blood, either unsorted or a sorted T cell fraction (not recorded which). All receptors derive from a female donor with ankylosing spondylitis or in good health (not recorded which).

This clonotype was picked up many times. The gene calls are TRBV7-2 and TRBJ2-3; TRBD2 agrees at 7 bases. J was trimmed by 5 bases and V by 6 bases; bases with no gene match: 5. The CDR3 is 13 residues long. Germline CDR1 is SGHTA and CDR2 is FQGNSA. The CDR3 sequence is CASRVAGEDTQYF. DNA for the CDR3: TGTGCCAGCAGAGTTGCGGGAGAAGATACGCAGTATTTT.

Regarding this clonotype: This clone may be a read error of a much larger clone one base away. V and J are TRBV7-2 and TRBJ2-7; D could derive from TRBD1 or TRBD2 (5 bases each). CDR1 is SGHTA, CDR2 FQGNSA, per germline. The CDR3 length is 13 residues. V lost 5 bases to trimming and J lost 5 bases, with 13 bases between them. CDR3 in amino acids: CTSSREGLNEQYF. The CDR3 DNA reads as TGTACCAGCAGCCGTGAGGGGTTGAACGAGCAGTACTTC.

The genes are TRBV6-2 or TRBV6-3 and TRBJ2-3; D not resolved. V was pared by 3 bases and J by 2 bases, with 9 bases between. This CDR3 has 14 amino acids. Looked up from germline, CDR1 is MNHEY and CDR2 is SVGEGT. The CDR3 region has the DNA TGTGCCAGCAGTTATGGGCAGTACACAGATACGCAGTATTTT. Residues: CASSYGQYTDTQYF.

This clonotype showed up many times. The V and J genes are TRBV18 and TRBJ1-2, with D unclear. CDR1 and CDR2 from the germline V gene are KGHSH and LQKENI. V lost 5 bases and J lost 0, with 7 bases in between. There are 13 residues in the CDR3. CDR3 DNA: TGTGCCAGCTCAGACGGGCCTAACTATGGCTACACCTTC. Translated: CASSDGPNYGYTF.

This clonotype was found a few times. The rearrangement links TRBV19 to TRBJ1-2; D might be TRBD1 (6 bases). The V gene's germline CDR1 is LNHDA and CDR2 SQIVND (reference sequence). This CDR3 contains 12 residues. V was pared by 7 bases and J by 8 bases, with 14 bases between. The CDR3: CASTSGGNGYTF. In DNA, the CDR3 is TGTGCCAGTACTTCCGGGGGCAACGGCTACACCTTC.